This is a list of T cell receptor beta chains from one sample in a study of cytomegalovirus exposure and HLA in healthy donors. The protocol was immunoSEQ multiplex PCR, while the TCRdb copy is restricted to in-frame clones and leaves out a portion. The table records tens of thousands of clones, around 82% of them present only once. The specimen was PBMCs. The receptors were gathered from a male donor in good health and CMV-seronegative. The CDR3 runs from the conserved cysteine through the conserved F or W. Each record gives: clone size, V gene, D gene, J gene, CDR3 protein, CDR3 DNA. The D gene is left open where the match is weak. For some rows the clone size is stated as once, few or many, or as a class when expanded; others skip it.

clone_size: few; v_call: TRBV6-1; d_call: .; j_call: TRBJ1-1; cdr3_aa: CASSVSGIGTEAFF; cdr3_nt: TGTGCCAGCAGCGTATCAGGGATCGGGACTGAAGCTTTCTTT
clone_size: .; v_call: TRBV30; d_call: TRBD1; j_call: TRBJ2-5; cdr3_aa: CAWKPTGGRQYF; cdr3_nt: TGTGCCTGGAAACCAACAGGGGGTAGACAGTACTTC
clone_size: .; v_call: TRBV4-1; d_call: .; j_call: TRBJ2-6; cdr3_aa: CASSQYYPGSGANVLTF; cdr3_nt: TGCGCCAGCAGCCAATATTATCCAGGGTCCGGGGCCAACGTCCTGACTTTC
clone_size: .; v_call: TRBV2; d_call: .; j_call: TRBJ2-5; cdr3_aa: CASSAGQETQYF; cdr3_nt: TGTGCCAGCAGTGCCGGTCAAGAGACCCAGTACTTC
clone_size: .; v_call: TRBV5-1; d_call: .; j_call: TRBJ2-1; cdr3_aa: CASRSGLSSYNEQFF; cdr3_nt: TGCGCCAGCAGGTCAGGGCTAAGCTCCTACAATGAGCAGTTCTTC
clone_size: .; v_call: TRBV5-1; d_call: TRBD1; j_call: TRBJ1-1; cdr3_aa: CASSARKTGGDTEAFF; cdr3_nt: TGCGCCAGCAGCGCGCGAAAGACAGGGGGTGACACTGAAGCTTTCTTT
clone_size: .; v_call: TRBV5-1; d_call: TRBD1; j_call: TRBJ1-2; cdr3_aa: CASSEGQQVYGYTF; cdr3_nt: TGCGCCAGCAGCGAGGGACAGCAAGTCTATGGCTACACCTTC
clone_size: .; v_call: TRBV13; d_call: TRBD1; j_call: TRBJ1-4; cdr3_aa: CASSLKSGTGAEKLFF; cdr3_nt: TGTGCCAGCAGCTTAAAATCCGGGACAGGGGCTGAAAAACTGTTTTTT
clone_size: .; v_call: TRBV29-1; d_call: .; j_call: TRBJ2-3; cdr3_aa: CSVLSEFTDTQYF; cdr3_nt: TGCAGCGTACTAAGTGAGTTCACAGATACGCAGTATTTT
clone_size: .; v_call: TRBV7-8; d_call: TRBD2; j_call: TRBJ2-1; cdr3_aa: CASSLRPAGGSSYNEQFF; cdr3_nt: TGTGCCAGCAGCTTAAGGCCAGCGGGAGGTTCCTCCTACAATGAGCAGTTCTTC
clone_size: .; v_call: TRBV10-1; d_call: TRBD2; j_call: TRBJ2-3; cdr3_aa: CASSDALAGGFFDTQYF; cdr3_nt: TGCGCCAGCAGTGATGCGCTAGCGGGAGGTTTTTTTGATACGCAGTATTTT
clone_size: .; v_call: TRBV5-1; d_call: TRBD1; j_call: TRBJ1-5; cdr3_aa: CASSPGQGGNQPQHF; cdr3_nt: TGCGCCAGCAGCCCGGGACAGGGAGGCAATCAGCCCCAGCATTTT
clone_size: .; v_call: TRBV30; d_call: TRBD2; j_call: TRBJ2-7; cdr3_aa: CAWNSVWREYEQYF; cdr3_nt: TGTGCCTGGAATTCGGTATGGCGGGAGTACGAGCAGTACTTC
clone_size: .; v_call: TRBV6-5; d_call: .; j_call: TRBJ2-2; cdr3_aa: CASSAGAGELFF; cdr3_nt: TGTGCCAGCAGTGCAGGCGCCGGGGAGCTGTTTTTT
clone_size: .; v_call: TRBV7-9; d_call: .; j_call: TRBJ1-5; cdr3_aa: CASSSVAGGSGQPQHF; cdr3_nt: TGTGCCAGCAGCTCCGTTGCCGGGGGGTCTGGCCAGCCCCAGCATTTT